This entry describes one T cell receptor (beta chain). Authors' analysis steps: Amplification of reference gene primers was used by the study to estimate nucleated cell counts. Clones were sequenced by immunoSEQ multiplex PCR, and TCRdb holds only the in-frame ones, with some missing. V and J calls and clone size follow that table, whereas D and trimming were derived from the DNA. The top ten clones hold 2.5% to 3% of a sample with 65,000 to 85,000 clones, around 87% of them seen once. This sample is part of a study of blood T cell repertoires in COVID-19. On the study more broadly: Acute-phase and convalescent COVID-19 samples originated in the United States, Italy and Spain.

V lost 8 bases and J lost 3, with 6 bases in between. This CDR3 comprises 11 residues. Germline-derived CDR1 and CDR2 are ENHRY and SYGVKD. V usage is TRBV10-3 and J usage is TRBJ2-3; D is undetermined. Sequencing input: peripheral blood. This receptor was taken from a man aged 45 to 65 with acute or convalescent COVID-19. The CDR3, as DNA: TGTGCCATCTCAGGTACAGATACGCAGTATTTT. Translating gives CAISGTDTQYF.